This TCR beta chain was recorded in a study of cytomegalovirus exposure and HLA in healthy donors. The PCR was carried out with 60 Vbeta primers and 13 Jbeta primers. Profiled with immunoSEQ multiplex PCR; TCRdb holds only in-frame clones, not every one. Among 95,000 or so clones listed, 55% to 75% were seen once. As concerns this clone: Its antigen is not identified.

V dropped 0 bases and J dropped 3 bases, with 10 bases sitting between them. The germline V gene has CDR1 SGDLS and CDR2 YYNGEE. The CDR3 runs to 14 residues. Study findings and constraints: Researchers counted roughly 150 TCR beta chains as cytomegalovirus-associated. The dataset shows that most TCR sequences were rare, while some public TCRs occurred in many donors.

This receptor was taken from a woman between 45 and 60 years old in good health and CMV-seropositive. Sequenced material: PBMCs. This rearrangement joins TRBV9 to TRBJ2-7, with TRBD2 as a possible D gene (6 bases). The CDR3 reads CASSVAPGDYEQYF. The DNA for the CDR3 is TGTGCCAGCAGCGTAGCCCCGGGGGACTACGAGCAGTACTTC.